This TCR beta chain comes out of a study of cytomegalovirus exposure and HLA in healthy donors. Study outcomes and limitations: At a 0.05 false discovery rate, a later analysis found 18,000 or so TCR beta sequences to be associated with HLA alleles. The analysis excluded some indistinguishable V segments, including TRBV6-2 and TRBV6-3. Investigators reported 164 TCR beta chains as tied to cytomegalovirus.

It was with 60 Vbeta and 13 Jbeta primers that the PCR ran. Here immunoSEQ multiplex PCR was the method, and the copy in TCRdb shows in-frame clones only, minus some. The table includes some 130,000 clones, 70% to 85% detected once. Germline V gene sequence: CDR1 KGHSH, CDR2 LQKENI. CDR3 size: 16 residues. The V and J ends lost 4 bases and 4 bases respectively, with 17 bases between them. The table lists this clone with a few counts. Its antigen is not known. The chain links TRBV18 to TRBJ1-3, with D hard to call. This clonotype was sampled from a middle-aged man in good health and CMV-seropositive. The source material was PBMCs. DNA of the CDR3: TGTGCCAGCTCACTAAGTAAGACTTTGGCAGGAAACACCATATATTTT. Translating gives CASSLSKTLAGNTIYF.